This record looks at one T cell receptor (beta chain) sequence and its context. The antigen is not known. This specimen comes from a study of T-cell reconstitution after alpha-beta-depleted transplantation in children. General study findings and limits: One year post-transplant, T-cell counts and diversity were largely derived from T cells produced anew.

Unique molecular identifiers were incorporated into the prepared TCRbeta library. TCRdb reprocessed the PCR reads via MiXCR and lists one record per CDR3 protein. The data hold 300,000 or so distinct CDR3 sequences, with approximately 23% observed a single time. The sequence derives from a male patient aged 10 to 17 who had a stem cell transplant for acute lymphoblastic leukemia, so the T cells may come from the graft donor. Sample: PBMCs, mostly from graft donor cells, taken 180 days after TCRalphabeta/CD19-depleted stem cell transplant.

The CDR3: CASSEDPGRETGELFF. The CDR3 coding sequence is TGTGCCAGCAGCGAAGATCCAGGGAGGGAAACCGGGGAGCTGTTTTTT. This sequence joins TRBV7-3 and TRBJ2-2, with TRBD2 matching 7 bases. V shed 5 bases, J shed 5 bases, and the junction held 11 bases outside the gene matches. The CDR3 runs 16 residues. The V gene's germline CDR1 is SGHTA and CDR2 FQGTGA.